This T cell receptor (beta chain) was captured by sequencing in a study of T cell changes during pregnancy in multiple sclerosis. Only in-frame clones appear in the TCRdb table, and some are missing; sequencing was by immunoSEQ multiplex PCR. The table shows tens of thousands of clones, with around nine tenths occurring only once. This CDR3 is built from 15 residues. V shed 2 bases and J 2 bases; nucleotides not matched to a gene: 5. Germline V gene sequence: CDR1 MNHEY, CDR2 SMNVEV (reference sequence). The material sequenced was peripheral blood, taken in the first trimester of pregnancy. The V and J genes are TRBV27 and TRBJ1-2, with 7 nucleotides matching TRBD1. The TCR originated in a female donor in good health, enrolled as a control in a pregnancy study. The CDR3 reads CASSLKGGYNYGYTF. Here the CDR3 DNA reads TGTGCCAGCAGTTTAAAAGGGGGCTACAACTATGGCTACACCTTC.